Below, 23 T cell receptor beta chains from the same sample are listed, as sequenced in a study of T cells after yellow fever vaccination. TCRdb passed the 5' RACE reads through MiXCR, listing each CDR3 protein once. The sample has a few hundred thousand distinct CDR3 sequences; 7.5% to 9% are singletons. The sequencing used CD4+ T cells sorted from PBMCs, collected 5 days after the yellow fever booster vaccination. The receptors originated from a man aged 18 to 29 who received the YFV17D yellow fever vaccine.

V is TRBV4-3 and J is TRBJ1-1, with D possibly TRBD1 on 5 matching bases. V lost 0 bases to trimming and J lost 3 bases, with 14 bases between them. The germline V gene encodes CDR1 LGHNA and CDR2 YSLEER. The CDR3 length is 16 residues. The CDR3 protein is CASSQDKAGTDTEAFF. The CDR3 DNA reads TGCGCCAGCAGCCAAGATAAGGCAGGGACGGACACTGAAGCTTTCTTT.

This clonotype was counted a few times. The genes are TRBV11-2 and TRBJ1-1; D unclear. V lost 7 bases to trimming and J lost 4 bases, with 13 bases between them. The CDR3 is made up of 13 amino acids. From germline, CDR1 is SGHAT and CDR2 FQNNGV. The CDR3 region is CASTYPGVTEAFF. DNA of the CDR3: TGTGCCAGCACCTACCCCGGGGTCACTGAAGCTTTCTTT.

The sample holds a few counts of this clonotype. The J gene is TRBJ1-2, the V gene TRBV7-3; possibly TRBD1 for D (6 bases). The V and J ends lost 6 bases and 8 bases respectively, with 16 bases between them. Germline CDR1 reads SGHTA; CDR2 reads FQGTGA. The length of the CDR3 is 13 residues. CDR3 in amino acids: CASSRLQGNGYTF. The CDR3 DNA reads TGTGCCAGCAGTCGCTTACAGGGCAACGGCTACACCTTC.

This chain joins TRBV11-2 and TRBJ1-3, with a tentative D call TRBD1 (6 bases). The CDR3 length is 16 residues. The germline gives CDR1 SGHAT, CDR2 FQNNGV. Deletions cut 6 bases from V and 7 bases from J, with 22 bases between. CDR3 loop: CASRSQRGPGMNTIYF. CDR3 sequence (DNA): TGTGCCAGCAGATCCCAGCGGGGGCCTGGAATGAACACCATATATTTT.

The table lists this clonotype with many counts. The chain combines TRBV4-1 with TRBJ2-4; possibly TRBD1 or TRBD2 for D (7 bases each). CDR3 length: 17 residues. The V end lost 1 base, the J end lost 0 bases, and 13 bases lay between the germline ends. Germline V gene lookup returns CDR1 MGHRA and CDR2 YSYEKL. The CDR3 coding sequence is TGCGCCAGCAGCCAAGTGTCAGGGGGGGGAGCCAAAAACATTCAGTACTTC. It translates to CASSQVSGGGAKNIQYF.

This clonotype was observed a handful of times. The rearrangement joins TRBV7-2 to TRBJ1-2; D perhaps matches TRBD1 (6 bases). Germline V CDR1 and CDR2: SGHTA, FQGNSA. CDR3 size: 13 residues. The V and J ends lost 5 bases and 8 bases respectively, with 15 bases between them. The CDR3 spells CASSPDTGTGYTF. CDR3 in DNA: TGTGCCAGCAGCCCTGACACAGGGACCGGCTACACCTTC. Drawing the rest from reference TRBV7-2 and TRBJ1-2, the complete variable domain is GAGVSQSPSNKVTEKGKDVELRCDPISGHTALYWYRQSLGQGLEFLIYFQGNSAPDKSGLPSDRFSAERTGGSVSTLTIQRTQQEDSAVYLCASSPDTGTGYTFGSGTRLTVV.

A few counts support this clonotype. The chain uses TRBV4-3 and TRBJ1-2; no definite D call. The V gene lost 4 bases and the J gene lost 4 bases, with 10 bases spanning the gap. Germline CDR1 is LGHNA and CDR2 is YSLEER. The CDR3 is made up of 13 amino acids. The CDR3 region is CASSPLPGYGYTF. Written as DNA, the CDR3 is TGCGCCAGCAGCCCTTTACCAGGCTATGGCTACACCTTC.

In this sample, this clonotype turned up a few times. The CDR3 protein is CSASHDLVHGTSGGYDNEQFF. The CDR3 region has the DNA TGCAGTGCTAGTCATGATCTCGTCCATGGAACTAGCGGGGGCTATGACAATGAGCAGTTCTTC. This chain joins TRBV20-1 and TRBJ2-1; the match to TRBD2 covers 11 bases. This CDR3 spans 21 amino acids. V was clipped by 3 bases and J by 5 bases; unmatched bases: 24. Germline CDR1 DFQATT, CDR2 SNEGSKA (reference sequence).

This clonotype was detected a few times. The chain couples TRBV20-1 to TRBJ1-1; maybe TRBD1 (5 bases). The germline V gene has CDR1 DFQATT and CDR2 SNEGSKA (reference sequence). CDR3 length equals 14 residues. The V and J ends lost 3 bases and 2 bases respectively, with 13 bases between them. DNA of the CDR3: TGCAGTGCTAGGGGAGGGGCTAGCAACACTGAAGCTTTCTTT. It is translated as CSARGGASNTEAFF.

This clonotype was observed a handful of times. The genes are TRBV4-3 and TRBJ1-2; D is ambiguous. V shed 4 bases and J shed 5 bases, with 20 bases lying between them. This CDR3 contains 16 residues. Germline V gives CDR1 LGHNA, CDR2 YSLEER. CDR3 sequence reads: CASSPTPTRGGYGYTF. The CDR3 DNA reads as TGCGCCAGCAGCCCAACTCCGACACGAGGAGGGTATGGCTACACCTTC.

This clonotype was seen only a few times. The chain has TRBV11-1 and TRBJ2-5, with 7 bases matching TRBD1. The junction had 14 bases not matched to a gene; V was cut back by 5 bases and J by 5 bases. Germline CDR1 is SGHAT and CDR2 is FQDESV (reference sequence). The CDR3 sequence is 16 residues long. The CDR3 sequence: CASSPSRQGRGETQYF. The CDR3 DNA is TGTGCCAGCAGCCCATCCCGACAGGGACGCGGGGAGACCCAGTACTTC.

This chain links TRBV6-5 with TRBJ1-1; D possibly corresponds to TRBD1 (5 bases). V was cut by 7 bases and J by 3 bases, with 18 bases left in between. CDR1 MNHEY and CDR2 SVGAGI come from the germline V gene. CDR3 size: 15 residues. CDR3 DNA sequence: TGTGCCAGCACTAAAATGCAGGGCGCATACACTGAAGCTTTCTTT. Its protein product is CASTKMQGAYTEAFF.

The J gene is TRBJ2-5, the V gene TRBV5-4; D gene uncertain. Trimming left V 4 bases short and J 2 bases short, with 9 bases between. Germline lookup yields CDR1 SGHNT and CDR2 YYREEE (reference sequence). The CDR3 runs to 13 residues. CDR3 in amino acids: CASSKGDQETQYF. In DNA form, the CDR3 reads TGTGCCAGCAGCAAAGGAGATCAAGAGACCCAGTACTTC.

This clonotype appeared a few times. The rearrangement links TRBV7-8 to TRBJ1-4, with D uncertain. Trimming stripped 2 bases from V and 4 bases from J, with 14 bases between. The CDR3 length is 16 residues. In germline, CDR1 is SGHVS, CDR2 FQNEAQ. CDR3 amino acids: CASSLTRYGHNEKLFF. In DNA form, the CDR3 reads TGTGCCAGCAGCTTAACCCGGTACGGCCATAATGAAAAACTGTTTTTT.

The table lists this clonotype with a few counts. The chain joins TRBV3-1 to TRBJ1-1; tentatively, D is TRBD1 (6 bases). The CDR3 contains 12 residues. The V end was cut by 3 bases, the J end by 11 bases, with 13 bases between. Germline values: CDR1 LGHDT, CDR2 YNNKEL (reference sequence). The CDR3 DNA sequence: TGTGCCAGCAGCCACATACAGGGTGGGGCTTTCTTT. The encoded protein is CASSHIQGGAFF. Variable domain in full (rest from reference TRBV3-1 and TRBJ1-1): DTAVSQTPKYLVTQMGNDKSIKCEQNLGHDTMYWYKQDSKKFLKIMFSYNNKELIINETVPNRFSPKSPDKAHLNLHINSLELGDSAVYFCASSHIQGGAFFGQGTRLTVV.

This clonotype was observed a handful of times. The chain is built from TRBV6-2 or TRBV6-3 and TRBJ2-1; TRBD2 matches 9 bases. The CDR3 is 13 residues long. Germline loops: CDR1 MNHEY, CDR2 SVGEGT. The J segment lost 3 bases and the V segment lost 7 bases, leaving 1 base of the junction unmatched. The CDR3 sequence is CASTSGDYNEQFF. The CDR3 DNA sequence: TGTGCCAGCACTAGCGGGGACTACAATGAGCAGTTCTTC.

The chain is built from TRBV28 and TRBJ2-3; D is uncertain. Trimming shortened V by 5 bases and J by 2 bases, and 14 bases separated the two germline ends. The CDR3 extends over 15 amino acids. Germline CDR1 reads MDHEN; CDR2 reads SYDVKM. The DNA for the CDR3 is TGTGCCAGCAGTCCGGGCGCGGCCCCCACAGATACGCAGTATTTT. Residues: CASSPGAAPTDTQYF.

This clonotype has a handful of counts. CDR3 residues: CASSLRDRGRTGGNTIYF. The CDR3 DNA reads as TGTGCCAGCAGTCTCCGGGACAGGGGAAGAACGGGAGGAAACACCATATATTTT. V usage is TRBV6-5 and J usage is TRBJ1-3; TRBD1 matches at 10 bases. Germline loops: CDR1 MNHEY, CDR2 SVGAGI. V gave up 5 bases and J gave up 4 bases; unmatched junction bases: 14. The CDR3 is 18 amino acids.

This clonotype was counted between two and nine times. This sequence joins TRBV6-5 and TRBJ2-4, with TRBD1 identical over 7 bases. V lost 0 bases, J lost 2 bases, and 16 bases stayed unmatched. This CDR3 spans 20 amino acids. CDR1 and CDR2 from the germline V gene are MNHEY and SVGAGI. Written as DNA, the CDR3 is TGTGCCAGCAGTTACTCTTGGGGACAGAGCCACGGCGAGACCAAAAACATTCAGTACTTC. Translation gives CASSYSWGQSHGETKNIQYF.

The genes are TRBV12-3 or TRBV12-4 and TRBJ2-5; 9 bases are a match to TRBD1. CDR3 length: 14 amino acids. After removal of 3 bases from V and 5 bases from J, the junction contained 4 bases not matched to a gene. CDR3: CASSFHRGLETQYF. The CDR3 DNA sequence: TGTGCCAGCAGTTTTCACAGGGGGCTTGAGACCCAGTACTTC.

The J gene is TRBJ2-1, the V gene TRBV11-2, with 7 bases fitting TRBD1. Unmatched junction bases numbered 7, after V lost 5 bases and J lost 0 bases. Germline-derived CDR1 and CDR2 are SGHAT and FQNNGV. The CDR3 extends over 16 amino acids. In DNA form, the CDR3 reads TGTGCCAGCAGCGCCCGGGACAGAAGCTCCTACAATGAGCAGTTCTTC. Translated: CASSARDRSSYNEQFF.

The V call is TRBV5-1, the J call TRBJ1-4; D perhaps matches TRBD1 (6 bases). This CDR3 region has 14 residues. With 4 bases removed from V and 8 bases from J, the gap between germline ends came to 15 bases. The germline V gene has CDR1 SGHRS and CDR2 YFSETQ. The DNA for the CDR3 is TGCGCCAGCAGCACCGGACAGACCCCCGAAAAACTGTTTTTT. It translates to CASSTGQTPEKLFF.

The chain couples TRBV3-1 to TRBJ1-1, with D perhaps matching TRBD1 (6 bases). The V and J ends lost 0 bases and 8 bases respectively, with 16 bases between them. Germline V CDR1 and CDR2: LGHDT, YNNKEL (reference sequence). This CDR3 spans 15 amino acids. This CDR3 is CASSQDNVATGEAFF. CDR3 coding DNA: TGTGCCAGCAGCCAAGATAATGTGGCTACAGGGGAAGCTTTCTTT.